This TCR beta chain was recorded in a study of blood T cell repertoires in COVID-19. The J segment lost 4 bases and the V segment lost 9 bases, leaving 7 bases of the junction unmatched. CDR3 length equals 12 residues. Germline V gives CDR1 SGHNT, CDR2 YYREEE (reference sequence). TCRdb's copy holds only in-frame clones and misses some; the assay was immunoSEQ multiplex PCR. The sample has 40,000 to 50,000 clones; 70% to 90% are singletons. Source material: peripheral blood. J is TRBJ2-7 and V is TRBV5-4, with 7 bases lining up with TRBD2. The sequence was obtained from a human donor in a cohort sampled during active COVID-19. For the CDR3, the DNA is TGTGCCATGGGGAGGGCCACGTACGAGCAGTACTTC. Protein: CAMGRATYEQYF.